This TCR beta chain appears in the sequencing data of a study of shared clonotypes between healthy human individuals (dated by TCRdb to between 2020 and 2021). A note on the overall study: The cohort included a few men and a couple of women between 18 and 49 years of age. For each donor, CD4 naive and CD4 memory were each run on three plates, CD8 naive on two plates, and CD8 memory on one plate. The study deeply sequenced blood TCR repertoires of five healthy adults to estimate repertoire size and the extent of clonotype sharing between individuals. Libraries were prepared and TCR repertoires were sequenced by different laboratories using diverse techniques, in order to increase sequencing depth and limit assay-specific biases. Leukapheresis yielded between about 0.9 and 9.5 billion PBMCs per donor. Study-wide conclusions, independent of this receptor: The small number of donors limited the genetic and exposure-history diversity represented. Pairwise subsampling led to the expectation that sequencing depth would affect the degree of clonotype sharing among donors. Sharing across a handful of donors was observed for about 4.8% of naive CD4, about 3.2% of naive CD8, 2% to 2.5% of memory CD4, and roughly 0.4% of memory CD8 clonotypes. Higher generation probabilities were observed for clonotypes shared by all four sorted-subset donors than for non-shared clonotypes. Sampling was restricted to blood, and TCR repertoires in tissue are likely to differ from TCR repertoires in blood. Rarefaction of sorted-subset datasets indicated incomplete sequencing despite the large sequencing depth. Larger estimated clonotype richness was generally found for naive subsets than for memory subsets.

Donors were healthy HIV-negative adults with no recently reported acute infections or vaccinations. All donors were Caucasian adults living in Nashville, Tennessee, USA. CD4+ T cells were enriched by magnetic negative selection; naive cells were then positively selected on CD45RA, and the negative fraction formed the memory subset. Blood was obtained by leukapheresis, after which PBMCs were separated by Ficoll-Histopaque density gradient centrifugation and cryopreserved in liquid nitrogen vapor phase. Analytical flow cytometry was used to check the purity and quantity of each magnetically sorted T cell population. From each sorted fraction, genomic DNA was isolated and quantified by UV absorbance on a Nanodrop 2000c. The CDR3 has 11 amino acids, counting the end cysteine and phenylalanine. Only the CDR3 part of the read is kept: 33 bases, read in frame from the first base. V is pared back by 4 bases and J by 1 base, with 5 bases lying between the germline termini. Via the germline V gene, CDR1 is SQVTM and CDR2 ANQGSEA.

TCR CDR3 regions were amplified from genomic DNA by multiplex PCR using the deep immunoSEQ assay. Genomic DNA extracted from each cell subset was distributed evenly over all wells of several immunoSEQ 96-well plates, and each plate served as one replicate. For sorted subsets, each replicate PCR was loaded with about 0.2 ug genomic DNA, equivalent to approximately 27,000 T cell genomes. Purified libraries were measured with a Qubit 3.0 fluorometer, size-checked on a Bioanalyzer 2100, and measured again with the KAPA Library Quantification kit. A separate single-read 150-cycle Illumina NextSeq 550 flow cell was used to sequence each immunoSEQ 96-well plate. The paper's processing steps were these. Because the immunoSEQ output included only junctional sequences and no quality scores, the filtering could not be the same as the filtering used for full-length reads. Sequences were annotated with PyIR, a Python wrapper for IgBLAST v1.9, and V/J genes and CDR3 were assigned using IMGT germline references. Reads were filtered out if the reads had weak V/J assignments (E-value above 1e-6), no CDR3, stop codons, out-of-frame junctions, or ambiguous translated residues. V3J clonotypes were defined as sequences sharing an identical inferred V gene, J gene, and CDR3 amino acid sequence. To compute the percentage overlap between repertoires, the number of shared unique clonotypes was divided by the size of the smaller repertoire. Three approaches were used to assess repertoire richness: RTK rarefaction, the Chao1 estimator, and Recon v2.1 estimates of unobserved clonotypes. Generation probabilities were computed with OLGA for all TCRbeta clonotypes obtained by the gDNA method from a few donors. The table was pulled from immuneACCESS by TCRdb, which kept in-frame rearrangements only. Such tables lose some clones; where checked, under half of the loss comes from unresolved V genes, and the rest has no known cause. Clonal size and the V and J genes are those of that table, whereas D and trimming came from the DNA. Across this sample there are under 1,100,000 clones, with about 75% seen only once. Of the sample, around 1.5% is held by the ten largest clones.

Comments on this clone: Its antigen specificity is not known. No qualities accompany the bases; no much larger clone lies one base away. The sample contains more than one DNA sequence encoding this CDR3.

The sample taken for sequencing was memory CD4+ T cells sorted from blood. The label giving this sample's cell subset or site can be read as: CD45RA-negative fraction. Recombination joined TRBV29-1 with TRBJ2-7, with the identity of the D gene unclear. The sequence derives from a man between 18 and 29 years old in good health. The DNA sequence follows: TGCAGCGTTGTTCTGTCCTACGAGCAGTACTTC. Its translation reads: CSVVLSYEQYF.